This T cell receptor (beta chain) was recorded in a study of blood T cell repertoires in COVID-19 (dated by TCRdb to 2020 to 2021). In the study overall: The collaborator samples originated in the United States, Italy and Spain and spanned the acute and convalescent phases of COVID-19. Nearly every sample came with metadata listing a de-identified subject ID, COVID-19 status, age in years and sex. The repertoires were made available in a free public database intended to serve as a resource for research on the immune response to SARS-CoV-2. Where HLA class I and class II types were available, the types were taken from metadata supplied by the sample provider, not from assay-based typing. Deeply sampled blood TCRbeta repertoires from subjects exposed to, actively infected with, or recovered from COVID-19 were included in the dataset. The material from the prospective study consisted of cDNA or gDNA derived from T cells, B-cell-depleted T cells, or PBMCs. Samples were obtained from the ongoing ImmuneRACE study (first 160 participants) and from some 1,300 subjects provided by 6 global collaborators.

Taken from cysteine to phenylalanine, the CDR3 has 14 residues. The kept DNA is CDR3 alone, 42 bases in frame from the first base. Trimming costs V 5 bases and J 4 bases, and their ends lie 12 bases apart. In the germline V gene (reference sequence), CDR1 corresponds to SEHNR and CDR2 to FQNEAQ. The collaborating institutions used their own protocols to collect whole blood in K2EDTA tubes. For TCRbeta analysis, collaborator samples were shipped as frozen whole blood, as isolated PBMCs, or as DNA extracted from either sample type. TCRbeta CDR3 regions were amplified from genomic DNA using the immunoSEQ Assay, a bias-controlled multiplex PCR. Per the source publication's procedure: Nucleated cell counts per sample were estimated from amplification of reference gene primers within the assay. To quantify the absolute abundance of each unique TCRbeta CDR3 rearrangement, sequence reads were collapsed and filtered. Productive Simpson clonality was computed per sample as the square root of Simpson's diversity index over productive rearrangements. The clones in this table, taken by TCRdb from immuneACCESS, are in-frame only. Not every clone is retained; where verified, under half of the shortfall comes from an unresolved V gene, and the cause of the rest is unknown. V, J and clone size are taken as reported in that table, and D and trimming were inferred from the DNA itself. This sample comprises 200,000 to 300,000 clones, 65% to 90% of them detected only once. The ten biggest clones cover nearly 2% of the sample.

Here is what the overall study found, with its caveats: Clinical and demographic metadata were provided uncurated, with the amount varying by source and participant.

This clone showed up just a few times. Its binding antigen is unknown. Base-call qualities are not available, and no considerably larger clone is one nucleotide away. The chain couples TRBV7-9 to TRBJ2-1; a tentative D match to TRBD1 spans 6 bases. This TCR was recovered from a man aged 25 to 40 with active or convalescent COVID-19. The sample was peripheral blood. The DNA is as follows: TGTGCCAGCAGCCCCCAGACAGGATACAATGAGCAGTTCTTC. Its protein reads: CASSPQTGYNEQFF.